This T cell receptor (beta chain) was documented in a study of cytomegalovirus exposure and HLA in healthy donors. The PCR had 60 Vbeta and 13 Jbeta primers. Authors' processing steps: Counted up in a later analysis, unique TCR beta chains came to some 72 million, with around 11 million shared. TCRdb's table, derived via immunoSEQ multiplex PCR, lists solely in-frame clones and lacks some. V and J calls and clone size are as listed in that table; D and trimming were resolved from the DNA. This repertoire shows approximately 97,000 clones, approximately 77% found once; its top ten account for 8.5% to 10%. Material for sequencing was PBMCs. This TCR was sampled from a male donor in good health and CMV-seropositive.

CDR3 loop: CASSLERTPTDTQYF. The CDR3 DNA reads as TGCGCCAGCAGCTTGGAGCGGACTCCCACAGATACGCAGTATTTT. The chain joins TRBV5-1 to TRBJ2-3; TRBD2 might be the D (5 bases). Germline values: CDR1 SGHRS, CDR2 YFSETQ. CDR3 size: 15 residues. V dropped 0 bases and J dropped 2 bases, with 10 bases sitting between them.